This is a list of T cell receptor beta chains from one sample in a study of blood T cells in healthy people across ages. TCRdb called the 5' RACE reads again in MiXCR, with one record for every CDR3 protein. Of 800,000 to 950,000 distinct CDR3 sequences in the sample, under 35% are singletons; the top ten hold roughly 10%. The sample was also linked to a second study, of T cells of mothers and their children.

Sequenced: blood. These receptors came from a woman aged 40 to 49 in good health. CDR3s include the opening cysteine and the closing phenylalanine or tryptophan. Fields, in order: D gene, clone size, V gene, J gene, CDR3 DNA, CDR3 protein. D genes are given only for firm matches. The size entry is marked missing in some rows and otherwise reads once, few, many or a size class.

d_call: .
clone_size: .
v_call: TRBV2
j_call: TRBJ2-7
cdr3_nt: TGTGCCAGCAGGGTCGGACGGGCCTACGAGCAGTACTTC
cdr3_aa: CASRVGRAYEQYF

d_call: .
clone_size: .
v_call: TRBV2
j_call: TRBJ1-1
cdr3_nt: TGTGCCAGCGGAGTTGGTTGGCAGAACACTGAAGCTTTCTTT
cdr3_aa: CASGVGWQNTEAFF

d_call: TRBD1
clone_size: .
v_call: TRBV7-2
j_call: TRBJ1-6
cdr3_nt: TGTGCCAGCAGCTTCCCTCAGGGGGCTAATTCACCCCTCCACTTT
cdr3_aa: CASSFPQGANSPLHF

d_call: TRBD2
clone_size: few
v_call: TRBV4-3
j_call: TRBJ2-1
cdr3_nt: TGCGCCAGCAGCAGTCATAGCGGGGGCTCCTACAATGAGCAGTTCTTC
cdr3_aa: CASSSHSGGSYNEQFF

d_call: .
clone_size: .
v_call: TRBV7-2
j_call: TRBJ2-1
cdr3_nt: TGTGCCAGCAGCTCCCTCTCGGTCGGTACCTACAATGAGCAGTTCTTC
cdr3_aa: CASSSLSVGTYNEQFF

d_call: .
clone_size: .
v_call: TRBV5-5
j_call: TRBJ1-2
cdr3_nt: TGTGCCAGCAGCTTGAGTCCGGATCGGGCAGGGTTCCGGGGCTACACCTTC
cdr3_aa: CASSLSPDRAGFRGYTF

d_call: .
clone_size: few
v_call: TRBV19
j_call: TRBJ2-7
cdr3_nt: TGTGCCAGTGGTCCAGTGGCGGGGGCCTACAATGAGCAGTACTTC
cdr3_aa: CASGPVAGAYNEQYF

d_call: .
clone_size: .
v_call: TRBV5-1
j_call: TRBJ2-7
cdr3_nt: TGCGCCAGCAGCCCCGAGGGCCAGAATTGCTACGAGCAGTACTTC
cdr3_aa: CASSPEGQNCYEQYF

d_call: .
clone_size: .
v_call: TRBV6-1
j_call: TRBJ1-2
cdr3_nt: TGTGCCAGCACTACCGGGACAACTAACTATGGCTACACCTTC
cdr3_aa: CASTTGTTNYGYTF

d_call: .
clone_size: .
v_call: TRBV16
j_call: TRBJ2-6
cdr3_nt: TGTGCCAGCAGCCAAACCCTGGCTGGGGCCAACGTCCTGACTTTC
cdr3_aa: CASSQTLAGANVLTF

d_call: .
clone_size: few
v_call: TRBV28
j_call: TRBJ2-5
cdr3_nt: TGTGCCAGCAGCAAGTTAAACTTTTGGATAGGAGTAGCGAGTAACCAAGAGACCCAGTACTTC
cdr3_aa: CASSKLNFWIGVASNQETQYF

d_call: .
clone_size: .
v_call: TRBV29-1
j_call: TRBJ2-2
cdr3_nt: TGCAGCGTTCGGCAGGGAAACACCGGGGAGCTGTTTTTT
cdr3_aa: CSVRQGNTGELFF

d_call: TRBD1
clone_size: many
v_call: TRBV7-2
j_call: TRBJ1-2
cdr3_nt: TGTGCCAGCAGCTTATCGGCAGGGGGCGCGAAGGGGTATGGCTACACCTTC
cdr3_aa: CASSLSAGGAKGYGYTF

d_call: .
clone_size: .
v_call: TRBV7-9
j_call: TRBJ2-1
cdr3_nt: TGTGCCAGCAGCTTGGGTAGTGGGACGGTGGGGTACAATGAGCAGTTCTTC
cdr3_aa: CASSLGSGTVGYNEQFF

d_call: .
clone_size: many
v_call: TRBV29-1
j_call: TRBJ2-4
cdr3_nt: TGCAGCGGTGGGGGGTCGGCCAAAAACATTCAGTACTTC
cdr3_aa: CSGGGSAKNIQYF

d_call: TRBD1
clone_size: few
v_call: TRBV28
j_call: TRBJ2-7
cdr3_nt: TGTGCCAGCAGAGCGGACAGGGCCTACGAGCAGTACTTC
cdr3_aa: CASRADRAYEQYF

d_call: .
clone_size: .
v_call: TRBV5-1
j_call: TRBJ1-1
cdr3_nt: TGCGCCAGCAGCTTGGCCAACCAAAACACTGAAGCTTTCTTT
cdr3_aa: CASSLANQNTEAFF

d_call: TRBD1
clone_size: .
v_call: TRBV2
j_call: TRBJ1-2
cdr3_nt: TGTGCCAGCACTGGGACAGGATCTTCTATTGGCTACACCTTC
cdr3_aa: CASTGTGSSIGYTF

d_call: .
clone_size: few
v_call: TRBV19
j_call: TRBJ2-5
cdr3_nt: TGTGCCAGTAGTATTGGACGGCAAGAGACCCAGTACTTC
cdr3_aa: CASSIGRQETQYF

d_call: .
clone_size: .
v_call: TRBV5-1
j_call: TRBJ2-2
cdr3_nt: TGCGCCAGCAGAACACAGGGAACCGGGGAGCTGTTTTTT
cdr3_aa: CASRTQGTGELFF

d_call: .
clone_size: .
v_call: TRBV10-3
j_call: TRBJ2-4
cdr3_nt: TGTGCCATCAGTGAAGACAGGCGGGCCAAAAACATTCAGTACTTC
cdr3_aa: CAISEDRRAKNIQYF

d_call: TRBD2
clone_size: few
v_call: TRBV4-1
j_call: TRBJ2-1
cdr3_nt: TGCGCCAGCAGCCAAGACTCCTTCAACGGGACTAGCGGGGGGGTCAACCATGAGCAGTTCTTC
cdr3_aa: CASSQDSFNGTSGGVNHEQFF

d_call: .
clone_size: few
v_call: TRBV28
j_call: TRBJ2-7
cdr3_nt: TGTGCCAGCAGACTCACCGGGACGTACTCCTACGAGCAGTACTTC
cdr3_aa: CASRLTGTYSYEQYF

d_call: .
clone_size: .
v_call: TRBV3-1
j_call: TRBJ2-7
cdr3_nt: TGTGCCAGCAGCCAAGTAGGGGTCGAGCAGTACTTC
cdr3_aa: CASSQVGVEQYF

d_call: .
clone_size: .
v_call: TRBV6-2/TRBV6-3
j_call: TRBJ2-3
cdr3_nt: TGTGCCAGCAGTTACCCTTCCAGGGGGGGCTGGTCAGATACGCAGTATTTT
cdr3_aa: CASSYPSRGGWSDTQYF

d_call: .
clone_size: few
v_call: TRBV20-1
j_call: TRBJ2-3
cdr3_nt: TGCAGTGCTAGGGGCCCGGGGTCAAGCACAGATACGCAGTATTTT
cdr3_aa: CSARGPGSSTDTQYF

d_call: .
clone_size: few
v_call: TRBV7-2
j_call: TRBJ1-2
cdr3_nt: TGTGCCAGCAGCTTAGGGCAACAGATAACCTATGGCTACACCTTC
cdr3_aa: CASSLGQQITYGYTF

d_call: .
clone_size: few
v_call: TRBV9
j_call: TRBJ2-7
cdr3_nt: TGTGCCAGCAGCGTAGGGAATCGGGGGGCTGGCGAGCAGTACTTC
cdr3_aa: CASSVGNRGAGEQYF

d_call: TRBD2
clone_size: few
v_call: TRBV4-3
j_call: TRBJ2-7
cdr3_nt: TGCGCCAGCAGCCTGGGACTAGCGGGACTCCAAACGGGGGGAGAGCAGTACTTC
cdr3_aa: CASSLGLAGLQTGGEQYF

d_call: TRBD1
clone_size: many
v_call: TRBV12-3/TRBV12-4
j_call: TRBJ2-4
cdr3_nt: TGTGCCAGCAGTTCCCGGGACAGTCTAGCCAAAAACATTCAGTACTTC
cdr3_aa: CASSSRDSLAKNIQYF

d_call: .
clone_size: many
v_call: TRBV20-1
j_call: TRBJ1-2
cdr3_nt: TGCAGTGCTAAAAGACAGACTGGCTACACCTTC
cdr3_aa: CSAKRQTGYTF

d_call: TRBD1
clone_size: many
v_call: TRBV7-2
j_call: TRBJ1-1
cdr3_nt: TGTGCCAGCAGCCCCTCAGGGGGCATATCTGAAGCTTTCTTT
cdr3_aa: CASSPSGGISEAFF

d_call: TRBD1
clone_size: .
v_call: TRBV7-9
j_call: TRBJ1-6
cdr3_nt: TGTGCCAGCAGTCTACAGGGGGCTGAGTCACCCCTCCACTTT
cdr3_aa: CASSLQGAESPLHF

d_call: .
clone_size: few
v_call: TRBV12-3/TRBV12-4
j_call: TRBJ2-2
cdr3_nt: TGTGCCAGCACGTCCAGAGGGGGAGCGAACACCGGGGAGCTGTTTTTT
cdr3_aa: CASTSRGGANTGELFF

d_call: TRBD1
clone_size: .
v_call: TRBV20-1
j_call: TRBJ2-4
cdr3_nt: TGCAGTGCTAGAGATTCGGCCTGGGACAGCAACATTCAGTACTTC
cdr3_aa: CSARDSAWDSNIQYF

d_call: .
clone_size: .
v_call: TRBV7-9
j_call: TRBJ2-1
cdr3_nt: TGTGCCAGCAGCCTTACTATCAATGAGCAGTTCTTC
cdr3_aa: CASSLTINEQFF

d_call: TRBD1
clone_size: .
v_call: TRBV10-3
j_call: TRBJ1-2
cdr3_nt: TGTGCCATCAGTGAGGGGACAGGGTTCCATGGCTACACCTTC
cdr3_aa: CAISEGTGFHGYTF

d_call: .
clone_size: many
v_call: TRBV18
j_call: TRBJ1-1
cdr3_nt: TGTGCCAGCTCACCCTACGTTGGCGCTGAAGCTTTCTTT
cdr3_aa: CASSPYVGAEAFF

d_call: .
clone_size: .
v_call: TRBV28
j_call: TRBJ2-3
cdr3_nt: TGTGCCAGCAGACCCTTGGGCACAGATACGCAGTATTTT
cdr3_aa: CASRPLGTDTQYF

d_call: TRBD1
clone_size: many
v_call: TRBV3-1
j_call: TRBJ1-2
cdr3_nt: TGTGCCAGCAGCCAAGATGGACAGGCGTATGGCTACACCTTC
cdr3_aa: CASSQDGQAYGYTF

d_call: .
clone_size: many
v_call: TRBV20-1
j_call: TRBJ2-3
cdr3_nt: TGCAGTGCTAGAGATCTCGAGCGGGGCACAGATACGCAGTATTTT
cdr3_aa: CSARDLERGTDTQYF

d_call: .
clone_size: .
v_call: TRBV7-8
j_call: TRBJ1-1
cdr3_nt: TGTGCCAGCAGCTTAGTAGACAGCGTGGCTTTCTTT
cdr3_aa: CASSLVDSVAFF

d_call: .
clone_size: .
v_call: TRBV12-3/TRBV12-4
j_call: TRBJ2-1
cdr3_nt: TGTGCCAGCTCTTCTAATCCCCTCAATGAGCAGTTCTTC
cdr3_aa: CASSSNPLNEQFF

d_call: .
clone_size: .
v_call: TRBV11-2
j_call: TRBJ1-4
cdr3_nt: TGTGCCAGCCGGGGGCCTGGCCGGGTTGAAAAACTGTTTTTT
cdr3_aa: CASRGPGRVEKLFF

d_call: TRBD1
clone_size: many
v_call: TRBV6-5
j_call: TRBJ1-2
cdr3_nt: TGTGCCAGCAGTTACCTAGTCACCGGGACAGGGGGAGATGGCTACACCTTC
cdr3_aa: CASSYLVTGTGGDGYTF

d_call: .
clone_size: .
v_call: TRBV7-2
j_call: TRBJ2-7
cdr3_nt: TGTGTCAGCAGCGTAGCGGTCGGACAGGAACAGTACTTC
cdr3_aa: CVSSVAVGQEQYF

d_call: .
clone_size: .
v_call: TRBV28
j_call: TRBJ1-5
cdr3_nt: TGTGCCAGCTCGAAACGATTCACAGGAGCCTATAGCAATCAGCCCCAGCATTTT
cdr3_aa: CASSKRFTGAYSNQPQHF

d_call: TRBD2
clone_size: .
v_call: TRBV2
j_call: TRBJ2-7
cdr3_nt: TGTGCCAGCAGTCAGACTAGCGGGGCGTACGAGCAGTACTTC
cdr3_aa: CASSQTSGAYEQYF

d_call: TRBD1
clone_size: many
v_call: TRBV7-2
j_call: TRBJ2-1
cdr3_nt: TGTGCCAGCAGTACCGGGACAGGGGCCTACAATGAGCAGTTCTTC
cdr3_aa: CASSTGTGAYNEQFF

d_call: .
clone_size: .
v_call: TRBV12-3/TRBV12-4
j_call: TRBJ2-2
cdr3_nt: TGTGCCAGTTCCGTCGCGGGTAGCACCGGGGGGCTGTTTTTT
cdr3_aa: CASSVAGSTGGLFF

d_call: .
clone_size: many
v_call: TRBV12-3/TRBV12-4
j_call: TRBJ2-1
cdr3_nt: TGTGCCAGCAGGGGAAGAATGTCCTACAATGAGCAGTTCTTC
cdr3_aa: CASRGRMSYNEQFF

d_call: .
clone_size: .
v_call: TRBV7-4
j_call: TRBJ1-1
cdr3_nt: TGTGCCAGCAGCCCCACCTCGCCAGTAGGGAACACTGAAGCTTTCTTT
cdr3_aa: CASSPTSPVGNTEAFF

d_call: .
clone_size: many
v_call: TRBV7-7
j_call: TRBJ2-1
cdr3_nt: TGTGCTAGCAGCCCCTACGATGAGGCAGGCGAGCAGTTCTTC
cdr3_aa: CASSPYDEAGEQFF

d_call: TRBD2
clone_size: many
v_call: TRBV27
j_call: TRBJ2-7
cdr3_nt: TGTGCCAGCAGTTTATCACTAGCGGGGGGTACCGAGCAGTACTTC
cdr3_aa: CASSLSLAGGTEQYF

d_call: TRBD1
clone_size: many
v_call: TRBV6-1
j_call: TRBJ2-7
cdr3_nt: TGTGCCAGCAGGGACAGGGGTCGCACCTACGAGCAGTACTTC
cdr3_aa: CASRDRGRTYEQYF